These 7 T cell receptor beta chains originate from one sample sequenced in a study of shared clonotypes between healthy human individuals. Profiling relied on immunoSEQ multiplex PCR, and the TCRdb table lists in-frame clones only, not all of them. This sample carries 2 million to 3 million clones, approximately 94% of them seen once, and the ten largest clones take about 0.39%. The sequencing sample was made of naive CD4+ T cells from PBMCs. Subset denoted: CD45RA+ positively selected. The receptors originated from a man between 18 and 29 years old in good health. Some clones in this sample may be carry-over from other donors' samples.

The V gene is TRBV28, the J gene TRBJ1-5; D remains unclear. Trimming cost V 7 bases and J 6 bases, with 16 bases left between them. The CDR3 is made up of 14 amino acids. The germline CDR1 and CDR2 sequences are MDHEN and SYDVKM. The CDR3 sequence: CASTPAKNRQPQHF. The CDR3 DNA follows: TGTGCCAGCACCCCAGCGAAGAATCGTCAGCCCCAGCATTTT.

This rearrangement joins TRBV5-1 to TRBJ1-6; D uncertain. V lost 5 bases and J 6 bases, leaving 9 bases between the germline ends. Germline V lookup: CDR1 SGHRS, CDR2 YFSETQ. This CDR3 is 13 amino acids long. CDR3 sequence reads: CASRLVLNSPLHF. The CDR3 nucleotides are TGCGCCAGCAGACTGGTCCTTAATTCACCCCTCCACTTT.

This clone was picked up a small number of times. This chain connects TRBV10-2 to TRBJ2-2, with a tentative D call TRBD1 (5 bases). Deletions cut 10 bases from V and 3 bases from J, with 15 bases between. Per germline, CDR1 WSHSY and CDR2 SAAADI. CDR3 size: 14 residues. The CDR3, as DNA: TGCGCCACCGCCTACAAAGGGGACACCGGGGAGCTGTTTTTT. Its translation is CATAYKGDTGELFF.

On this clone itself: Other nucleotide sequences from this sample produce the same CDR3. This chain links TRBV7-3 with TRBJ1-1, with D unresolved. The length of the CDR3 is 14 residues. Germline V gives CDR1 SGHTA, CDR2 FQGTGA. Between the trimmed V and J ends, which lost 0 bases and 0 bases, there was a span of 5 bases. The DNA of the CDR3 is TGTGCCAGCAGCTTAACGAGCGTGAACACTGAAGCTTTCTTT. Translated: CASSLTSVNTEAFF.

CDR3 in amino acids: CSVVLQGAQPQHF. Written as DNA, the CDR3 is TGCAGCGTTGTACTACAGGGGGCGCAGCCCCAGCATTTT. The rearrangement links TRBV29-1 to TRBJ1-5, with 9 bases matching TRBD1. The CDR3 sequence is 13 residues long. CDR1 and CDR2 from the germline V gene are SQVTM and ANQGSEA. Trimming removed 4 bases from V and 7 bases from J; junction bases left unmatched: 5.

This sequence joins TRBV2 and TRBJ1-3, with D possibly matching TRBD1 (5 bases). In germline, CDR1 is SNHLY, CDR2 FYNNEI. The CDR3 spans 15 residues. Between the trimmed V and J ends, which lost 5 bases and 1 base, there was a span of 12 bases. The CDR3: CASSSQGVSGNTIYF. The DNA of the CDR3 is TGTGCCAGCAGTTCCCAAGGGGTGTCTGGAAACACCATATATTTT.

The chain uses TRBV27 and TRBJ2-7; 7 bases agree with TRBD2. Germline CDR1 reads MNHEY; CDR2 reads SMNVEV (reference sequence). With V trimmed by 0 bases and J by 4 bases, 3 bases remained unmatched. The CDR3 totals 14 residues. CDR3 residues: CASSLSGRKYEQYF. As DNA, the CDR3 is TGTGCCAGCAGTTTATCCGGGAGGAAGTACGAGCAGTACTTC.